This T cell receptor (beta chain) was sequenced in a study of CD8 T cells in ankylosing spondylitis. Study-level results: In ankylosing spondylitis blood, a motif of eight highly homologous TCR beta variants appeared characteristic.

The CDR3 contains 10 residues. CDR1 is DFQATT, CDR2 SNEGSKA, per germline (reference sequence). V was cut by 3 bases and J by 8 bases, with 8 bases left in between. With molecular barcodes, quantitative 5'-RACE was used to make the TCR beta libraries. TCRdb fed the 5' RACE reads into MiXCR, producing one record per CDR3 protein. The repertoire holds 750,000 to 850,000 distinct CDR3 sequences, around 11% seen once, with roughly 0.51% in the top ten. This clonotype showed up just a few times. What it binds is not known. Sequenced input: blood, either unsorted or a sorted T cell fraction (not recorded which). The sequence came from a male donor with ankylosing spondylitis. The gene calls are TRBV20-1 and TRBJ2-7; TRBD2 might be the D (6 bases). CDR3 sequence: CSASREKQYF. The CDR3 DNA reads TGCAGTGCTAGCCGGGAGAAGCAGTACTTC.